This TCR beta chain was retrieved from a study of T-cell reconstitution after alpha-beta-depleted transplantation in children. This clonotype turned up a few times. The CDR3 has 16 amino acids. V shed 0 bases and J 8 bases; nucleotides not matched to a gene: 8. Germline lookup yields CDR1 SGHRS and CDR2 YFSETQ. Unique molecular identifiers tagged the TCRbeta library. MiXCR, applied by TCRdb to the PCR reads, yields one record per CDR3 protein. This sample has some 180,000 distinct CDR3 sequences; approximately 7% occur once, and the top ten carry just over 5.5%. This chain connects TRBV5-1 to TRBJ2-1; 10 bases match TRBD2. This receptor was obtained from a boy between 2 and 15 years old with acute lymphoblastic leukemia, due to receive a stem cell transplant. Sequenced material: PBMCs, taken before TCRalphabeta/CD19-depleted stem cell transplant. DNA for the CDR3: TGCGCCAGCAGCTTGGATCCAAGCGGGGGGGCTTATGAGCAGTTCTTC. Its protein product is CASSLDPSGGAYEQFF.